The rows below give T cell receptor beta chains drawn from one sample of a study of T-cell reconstitution after alpha-beta-depleted transplantation in children. MiXCR was run by TCRdb on the PCR reads, yielding one entry per CDR3 protein. The profile covers approximately 200,000 distinct CDR3 sequences, with just over 14% appearing a single time and 13% taken by the ten largest. This material consisted of PBMCs from the stem cell graft donor, taken from the stem cell graft. These receptors were obtained from a human donor who donated a stem cell graft to a child with acute lymphoblastic leukemia. CDR3s include the opening cysteine and the closing phenylalanine or tryptophan. The order of the fields is V gene, J gene, clone size, D gene, CDR3 protein, CDR3 DNA. A D gene is named only where the DNA matches it firmly. The size of a clone is reported for some rows only, either as once, few or many, or as a class for expanded clones.

v_gene: TRBV5-1
j_gene: TRBJ2-7
abundance: many
d_gene: -
CDR3aa: CASSYNGNEQYF
CDR3nt: TGCGCCAGCAGCTACAACGGGAACGAGCAGTACTTC

v_gene: TRBV11-2
j_gene: TRBJ1-2
abundance: many
d_gene: -
CDR3aa: CASRNPGRGGYTF
CDR3nt: TGTGCCAGCAGGAACCCGGGACGAGGGGGCTACACCTTC

v_gene: TRBV4-2
j_gene: TRBJ2-1
abundance: many
d_gene: TRBD2
CDR3aa: CASSLRLAGGGNEQFF
CDR3nt: TGTGCCAGCAGCCTACGACTAGCGGGAGGGGGTAATGAGCAGTTCTTC

v_gene: TRBV20-1
j_gene: TRBJ2-5
abundance: -
d_gene: -
CDR3aa: CSATTFGQRQETQYF
CDR3nt: TGCAGTGCTACCACCTTCGGGCAGCGCCAAGAGACCCAGTACTTC

v_gene: TRBV5-1
j_gene: TRBJ2-7
abundance: many
d_gene: -
CDR3aa: CASSLDGRGVYEQYF
CDR3nt: TGCGCCAGCAGCTTGGACGGTCGGGGAGTCTACGAGCAGTACTTC

v_gene: TRBV5-1
j_gene: TRBJ2-3
abundance: few
d_gene: TRBD1
CDR3aa: CASSWGDREWYF
CDR3nt: TGCGCCAGCAGCTGGGGGGACAGGGAATGGTATTTT

v_gene: TRBV27
j_gene: TRBJ2-1
abundance: many
d_gene: -
CDR3aa: CASSFGSGLSTRNEQFF
CDR3nt: TGTGCCAGCAGTTTTGGTTCGGGGTTAAGTACACGCAATGAGCAGTTCTTC

v_gene: TRBV10-3
j_gene: TRBJ2-7
abundance: many
d_gene: -
CDR3aa: CAISDYRGGEQYF
CDR3nt: TGTGCCATCAGTGATTATAGGGGTGGCGAGCAGTACTTC

v_gene: TRBV4-1
j_gene: TRBJ1-1
abundance: many
d_gene: -
CDR3aa: CASSQERRLDTEAFF
CDR3nt: TGCGCCAGCAGCCAAGAGCGGAGGCTGGACACTGAAGCTTTCTTT

v_gene: TRBV6-1
j_gene: TRBJ2-3
abundance: few
d_gene: -
CDR3aa: CASNPLRRGDTQYF
CDR3nt: TGTGCCAGCAACCCCTTACGGCGAGGAGATACGCAGTATTTT

v_gene: TRBV18
j_gene: TRBJ2-7
abundance: many
d_gene: -
CDR3aa: CASSLDFLSYEQYF
CDR3nt: TGTGCCAGCTCGCTGGACTTCCTCTCCTACGAGCAGTACTTC

v_gene: TRBV30
j_gene: TRBJ2-4
abundance: many
d_gene: TRBD1
CDR3aa: CAWSFGTGAIQYF
CDR3nt: TGTGCCTGGAGTTTTGGGACAGGGGCCATTCAGTACTTC

v_gene: TRBV7-2
j_gene: TRBJ1-3
abundance: few
d_gene: -
CDR3aa: CASSRTRAASGNTIYF
CDR3nt: TGTGCCAGCTCTCGCACGCGGGCGGCCTCTGGAAACACCATATATTTT

v_gene: TRBV6-1
j_gene: TRBJ2-3
abundance: many
d_gene: -
CDR3aa: CASSNTRTSPQYF
CDR3nt: TGTGCCAGCAGCAACACTAGAACTTCTCCGCAGTATTTT

v_gene: TRBV29-1
j_gene: TRBJ2-5
abundance: many
d_gene: TRBD2
CDR3aa: CIRGGLADQETQYF
CDR3nt: TGTATTCGGGGAGGACTAGCGGACCAAGAGACCCAGTACTTC

v_gene: TRBV20-1
j_gene: TRBJ2-1
abundance: many
d_gene: -
CDR3aa: CSASGTQRYNEQFF
CDR3nt: TGCAGTGCTAGCGGCACACAACGATACAATGAGCAGTTCTTC

v_gene: TRBV20-1
j_gene: TRBJ1-1
abundance: few
d_gene: TRBD1
CDR3aa: CSARVYLWTGGLVAEAFF
CDR3nt: TGCAGTGCTAGAGTTTATTTATGGACAGGGGGCCTGGTGGCTGAAGCTTTCTTT

v_gene: TRBV4-1
j_gene: TRBJ2-1
abundance: many
d_gene: -
CDR3aa: CASVPEWGRREQFF
CDR3nt: TGCGCCAGCGTGCCAGAATGGGGTCGGCGTGAGCAGTTCTTC

v_gene: TRBV12-3/TRBV12-4
j_gene: TRBJ1-4
abundance: many
d_gene: -
CDR3aa: CASSPRLGGREKLFF
CDR3nt: TGTGCCAGCAGTCCCCGGTTGGGAGGTCGGGAAAAACTGTTTTTT

v_gene: TRBV4-1
j_gene: TRBJ1-3
abundance: -
d_gene: -
CDR3aa: CASSQPTGNSGNTIYF
CDR3nt: TGCGCCAGCAGCCAACCGACAGGCAACTCTGGAAACACCATATATTTT

v_gene: TRBV11-2
j_gene: TRBJ2-1
abundance: -
d_gene: TRBD2
CDR3aa: CASSLQYGLAGEQFF
CDR3nt: TGTGCCAGCAGCCTACAATACGGACTAGCTGGTGAGCAGTTCTTC

v_gene: TRBV28
j_gene: TRBJ2-1
abundance: many
d_gene: -
CDR3aa: CASRSLLRDTAYNEQFF
CDR3nt: TGTGCCAGCAGGTCCTTATTGAGGGACACGGCCTACAATGAGCAGTTCTTC

v_gene: TRBV5-1
j_gene: TRBJ2-7
abundance: few
d_gene: -
CDR3aa: CASSIAVEGEQYF
CDR3nt: TGCGCCAGCAGCATAGCGGTGGAGGGCGAGCAGTACTTC

v_gene: TRBV12-3/TRBV12-4
j_gene: TRBJ1-1
abundance: many
d_gene: -
CDR3aa: CASSNRGGKDTEAFF
CDR3nt: TGTGCCAGCAGTAACCGGGGGGGCAAGGACACTGAAGCTTTCTTT

v_gene: TRBV9
j_gene: TRBJ2-6
abundance: few
d_gene: TRBD1
CDR3aa: CASSVRQGSTAGANVLTF
CDR3nt: TGTGCCAGCAGCGTAAGACAGGGATCCACGGCTGGGGCCAACGTCCTGACTTTC

v_gene: TRBV12-3/TRBV12-4
j_gene: TRBJ1-1
abundance: many
d_gene: -
CDR3aa: CASSWRRTDEAFF
CDR3nt: TGTGCCAGCAGTTGGCGGAGGACAGATGAAGCTTTCTTT

v_gene: TRBV4-3
j_gene: TRBJ1-1
abundance: few
d_gene: -
CDR3aa: CASSRAAGGNTEAFF
CDR3nt: TGCGCCAGCAGCCGCGCCGCGGGGGGAAACACTGAAGCTTTCTTT

v_gene: TRBV12-3/TRBV12-4
j_gene: TRBJ2-3
abundance: -
d_gene: -
CDR3aa: CASSLLPSAHSTDTQYF
CDR3nt: TGTGCCAGCAGTTTATTGCCTAGCGCACATAGCACAGATACGCAGTATTTT

v_gene: TRBV10-2
j_gene: TRBJ1-1
abundance: many
d_gene: -
CDR3aa: CASSESGGRSTEAFF
CDR3nt: TGCGCCAGCAGTGAGTCGGGGGGGCGGAGCACTGAAGCTTTCTTT

v_gene: TRBV12-3/TRBV12-4
j_gene: TRBJ1-2
abundance: many
d_gene: TRBD1
CDR3aa: CASSSRQGADYGYTF
CDR3nt: TGTGCCAGCAGTTCGCGACAGGGGGCGGACTATGGCTACACCTTC

v_gene: TRBV14
j_gene: TRBJ2-4
abundance: many
d_gene: -
CDR3aa: CASSQKIVSGTPGKVKNIQYF
CDR3nt: TGTGCCAGCAGCCAAAAAATAGTATCCGGGACCCCCGGGAAGGTCAAAAACATTCAGTACTTC

v_gene: TRBV7-8
j_gene: TRBJ2-2
abundance: -
d_gene: -
CDR3aa: CASSLGTTYTGELFF
CDR3nt: TGTGCCAGCAGCTTAGGGACTACCTACACCGGGGAGCTGTTTTTT

v_gene: TRBV9
j_gene: TRBJ1-5
abundance: many
d_gene: TRBD1
CDR3aa: CASSPRPGTGMPQHF
CDR3nt: TGTGCCAGCAGCCCACGTCCCGGGACAGGGATGCCCCAGCATTTT

v_gene: TRBV5-1
j_gene: TRBJ1-2
abundance: many
d_gene: -
CDR3aa: CASSYRVIGDYGYTF
CDR3nt: TGCGCCAGCAGCTACAGGGTGATAGGGGACTATGGCTACACCTTC

v_gene: TRBV7-9
j_gene: TRBJ1-2
abundance: -
d_gene: TRBD1
CDR3aa: CASSLVTGGAIYYGYTF
CDR3nt: TGTGCCAGCAGCTTAGTGACAGGGGGCGCGATTTACTATGGCTACACCTTC

v_gene: TRBV20-1
j_gene: TRBJ2-3
abundance: few
d_gene: -
CDR3aa: CSARGDSGASTDTQYF
CDR3nt: TGCAGTGCTAGAGGGGACAGCGGGGCAAGCACAGATACGCAGTATTTT

v_gene: TRBV12-3/TRBV12-4
j_gene: TRBJ1-1
abundance: once
d_gene: -
CDR3aa: CASTREGTEAFF
CDR3nt: TGTGCCAGCACCCGGGAGGGCACTGAAGCTTTCTTT

v_gene: TRBV20-1
j_gene: TRBJ1-1
abundance: many
d_gene: -
CDR3aa: CSARDSGVNTEAFF
CDR3nt: TGCAGTGCTAGAGATTCAGGGGTGAACACTGAAGCTTTCTTT

v_gene: TRBV7-9
j_gene: TRBJ2-5
abundance: few
d_gene: -
CDR3aa: CASSSQGREETQYF
CDR3nt: TGTGCCAGCAGCTCCCAGGGTAGGGAAGAGACCCAGTACTTC

v_gene: TRBV10-3
j_gene: TRBJ2-7
abundance: -
d_gene: TRBD2
CDR3aa: CANRKKGSGRDSDEQYF
CDR3nt: TGTGCCAACCGAAAGAAGGGTAGCGGGAGAGACTCCGACGAGCAGTACTTC

v_gene: TRBV3-1
j_gene: TRBJ2-3
abundance: few
d_gene: TRBD2
CDR3aa: CASCQDLAGGLTQYF
CDR3nt: TGTGCCTCCTGCCAAGATCTAGCGGGAGGGCTGACGCAGTATTTT

v_gene: TRBV5-1
j_gene: TRBJ2-1
abundance: few
d_gene: TRBD2
CDR3aa: CASSLGTSGAGRFF
CDR3nt: TGCGCCAGCAGCCTCGGGACTAGCGGAGCGGGTCGGTTCTTC

v_gene: TRBV25-1
j_gene: TRBJ1-2
abundance: many
d_gene: -
CDR3aa: CASSANNYGYTF
CDR3nt: TGTGCCAGCAGTGCTAATAACTATGGCTACACCTTC

v_gene: TRBV28
j_gene: TRBJ2-3
abundance: many
d_gene: TRBD1
CDR3aa: CASSPPAWRGTGADTQYF
CDR3nt: TGTGCCAGCAGTCCACCTGCCTGGCGGGGGACAGGGGCAGATACGCAGTATTTT

v_gene: TRBV4-1
j_gene: TRBJ2-3
abundance: -
d_gene: TRBD2
CDR3aa: CASSRGLAGKSTQYF
CDR3nt: TGCGCCAGCAGCCGGGGACTAGCGGGAAAAAGTACGCAGTATTTT

v_gene: TRBV12-3/TRBV12-4
j_gene: TRBJ1-1
abundance: -
d_gene: -
CDR3aa: CASSFRRGWGTEAFF
CDR3nt: TGTGCCAGCAGTTTCAGGAGGGGATGGGGGACTGAAGCTTTCTTT

v_gene: TRBV20-1
j_gene: TRBJ2-1
abundance: many
d_gene: -
CDR3aa: CSASLDQGGTYNEQFF
CDR3nt: TGCAGTGCTTCCTTGGACCAAGGGGGAACTTACAATGAGCAGTTCTTC

v_gene: TRBV12-3/TRBV12-4
j_gene: TRBJ2-1
abundance: many
d_gene: TRBD2
CDR3aa: CASTQRLAGGRGDEQFF
CDR3nt: TGTGCCAGCACCCAACGGCTAGCGGGAGGGAGGGGGGATGAGCAGTTCTTC

v_gene: TRBV3-1
j_gene: TRBJ2-7
abundance: many
d_gene: TRBD2
CDR3aa: CASTSGRSYEQYF
CDR3nt: TGTGCCAGCACAAGCGGGAGATCCTACGAGCAGTACTTC

v_gene: TRBV20-1
j_gene: TRBJ2-3
abundance: many
d_gene: TRBD2
CDR3aa: CSAWREVTDTQYF
CDR3nt: TGCAGTGCTTGGCGGGAGGTAACAGATACGCAGTATTTT

v_gene: TRBV12-3/TRBV12-4
j_gene: TRBJ2-7
abundance: many
d_gene: -
CDR3aa: CASARDGAYEQYF
CDR3nt: TGTGCCAGCGCACGGGACGGAGCCTACGAGCAGTACTTC

v_gene: TRBV5-1
j_gene: TRBJ2-1
abundance: many
d_gene: TRBD2
CDR3aa: CASSLTSGRGYNEQFF
CDR3nt: TGCGCCAGCAGCTTGACTAGCGGGAGGGGATACAATGAGCAGTTCTTC

v_gene: TRBV20-1
j_gene: TRBJ2-5
abundance: -
d_gene: -
CDR3aa: CSARETRTQETQYF
CDR3nt: TGCAGTGCTAGAGAGACTAGAACGCAGGAGACCCAGTACTTC